This TCR beta chain was found in a study of blood T cell repertoires in COVID-19. CDR1 and CDR2 from the germline V gene are MNHEY and SMNVEV (reference sequence). This CDR3 spans 15 amino acids. The V and J ends lost 3 bases and 4 bases respectively, with 15 bases between them. Authors' data handling: Nucleated cell number was recorded as an estimate derived from reference gene primer amplification. Using immunoSEQ multiplex PCR, the repertoire was profiled, and TCRdb retains in-frame clones only, with some absent. That table is the source of V, J and clone size, and D and trimming were worked out from the DNA. The table lists 70,000 to 95,000 clones, 85% of them singletons, with approximately 12% in the top ten.

The V and J genes are TRBV27 and TRBJ1-1, with D possibly TRBD1 on 5 matching bases. Sequencing was performed on peripheral blood. This clonotype was sampled from a woman in her seventies with active or convalescent COVID-19. The CDR3 reads CASSFGGRNGTEAFF. The CDR3 nucleotides read TGTGCCAGCAGTTTTGGGGGGAGGAACGGCACTGAAGCTTTCTTT.